This T cell receptor (beta chain) was identified during a study of T cells in Graves' hyperthyroidism and ophthalmopathy. Study-level background: At initial diagnosis, before any treatment had begun, peripheral blood was obtained.

This clonotype came up many times. Researchers amplified the TCR beta CDR3 regions from RNA transcripts. Initially, a first-round RT-PCR of the TCR CDR3 employed the HTBI primer set. Each CDR3 protein gets one entry after TCRdb re-called the multiplex PCR reads with MiXCR. Of 600,000 or so distinct CDR3 sequences in the sample, approximately 15% were seen once. The sequence was obtained from a woman aged 18-35 years with Graves' ophthalmopathy. Specimen: blood.

CDR3 protein: CASTTDGGRGGQPQHF. In DNA form, the CDR3 reads TGTGCCAGCACCACCGACGGCGGACGGGGCGGACAGCCCCAGCATTTT. The chain carries TRBV28 and TRBJ1-5, with D possibly matching TRBD1 (5 bases). Germline V CDR1 and CDR2: MDHEN, SYDVKM. CDR3 length: 16 amino acids. The V end lost 7 bases, the J end lost 7 bases, and 23 bases lay between the germline ends.